This entry features one T cell receptor (beta chain) sequence. Antigen specificity is unknown. These data are taken from a study of CD8+ T cells in alopecia areata. At the level of the study: Dosing with tofacitinib proceeded for 6 to 18 months, followed by 6 months off drug.

Specified treatment: oral pan-JAK inhibitor, 5-10 mg twice daily. Overall study results and limits: When scalp samples are sequenced, resident alphabeta T cells of normal skin are also captured. Normal scalp showed lower clonality than lesional scalp, especially alopecia totalis/universalis. For patients receiving tofacitinib, scalp clonality and expanded CD8+ clones among the top 100 significantly decreased.

CDR3 size: 13 residues. V shed 0 bases and J shed 2 bases, with 5 bases lying between them. CDR1 is SQVTM and CDR2 is ANQGSEA in the germline V gene. Investigators isolated RNA and reverse transcribed it into cDNA to act as the sequencing template. The data were produced by immunoSEQ multiplex PCR, yet TCRdb's version contains in-frame clones alone and is incomplete. The data hold 120,000 or so clones, with 58% observed a single time. The receptor comes from a human donor with alopecia areata. The J gene is TRBJ2-1, the V gene TRBV29-1; no clear D. Specimen: CD8+ T cells sorted from blood, collected at week 4, from a patient treated with tofacitinib. The chain's CDR3 is CSVEDQAYNEQFF. As DNA, the CDR3 is TGCAGCGTTGAAGATCAGGCCTACAATGAGCAGTTCTTC.